Presented here are 7 T cell receptor beta chains from one specimen sequenced in a study of OX40 agonist ivuxolimab in advanced cancers. Profiled with immunoSEQ multiplex PCR; TCRdb holds only in-frame clones, not every one. The sample yields about 55,000 clones, approximately 86% seen once. Sequencing used CD4+ or CD8+ T cells sorted from blood, obtained in a trial of the OX40 agonist ivuxolimab. These receptors were taken from an adult with an advanced solid tumor such as melanoma, head and neck, liver or kidney cancer.

This clone was seen only a few times. The chain is built from TRBV19 and TRBJ1-5; D is ambiguous. The V end was cut by 5 bases, the J end by 3 bases, with 20 bases between. Germline values: CDR1 LNHDA, CDR2 SQIVND (reference sequence). The CDR3 is made up of 17 amino acids. The CDR3 loop reads CASSPRALIEVNQPQHF. The DNA for the CDR3 is TGTGCCAGTAGTCCTCGAGCATTAATAGAGGTCAATCAGCCCCAGCATTTT.

J is TRBJ2-1 and V is TRBV28; D unresolved. The germline gives CDR1 MDHEN, CDR2 SYDVKM. The CDR3 runs 17 residues. With 4 bases removed from V and 4 bases from J, the gap between germline ends came to 20 bases. The CDR3 sequence: CASSSGFANIIYNEQFF. In DNA, the CDR3 is TGTGCCAGCAGTTCTGGATTTGCGAATATAATTTACAATGAGCAGTTCTTC.

CDR3 nucleotides: TGTGCCAGCTCACCAACCGGGACAGGGCTTGGCTACACCTTC. Protein sequence: CASSPTGTGLGYTF. The chain links TRBV18 to TRBJ1-2; TRBD1 matches at 9 bases. The ends lost 2 bases at V and 7 bases at J; junction bases unmatched: 5. Germline V gives CDR1 KGHSH, CDR2 LQKENI. The CDR3 spans 14 residues.

This chain connects TRBV5-4 to TRBJ2-5, with 10 bases matching TRBD1. After removal of 5 bases from V and 4 bases from J, the junction contained 5 bases not matched to a gene. Germline lookup yields CDR1 SGHNT and CDR2 YYREEE (reference sequence). CDR3 length equals 14 residues. CDR3 sequence reads: CASRADRGSETQYF. DNA of the CDR3: TGTGCCAGCAGGGCGGACAGGGGGTCAGAGACCCAGTACTTC.

The V gene is TRBV15, the J gene TRBJ1-5; D gene unclear. The CDR3 has 14 residues. Germline V gene data show CDR1 as LNHNV and CDR2 as YYDKDF (reference sequence). Trimming left V 5 bases short and J 0 bases short, with 8 bases between. As DNA, the CDR3 is TGTGCCACCAGCTACGAATATAGCAATCAGCCCCAGCATTTT. It encodes CATSYEYSNQPQHF.

This clone was counted only a few times. The V and J genes are TRBV2 and TRBJ2-7; 9 bases map to TRBD2. J gave up 0 bases and V 4 bases, and 4 bases lay outside the gene matches. The length of the CDR3 is 15 residues. Germline values: CDR1 SNHLY, CDR2 FYNNEI. CDR3 nucleotides: TGTGCCAGCAGTGCAACGACTAGCGGCTCCTACGAGCAGTACTTC. Amino acids: CASSATTSGSYEQYF.

This rearrangement joins TRBV29-1 to TRBJ1-4; TRBD1 is a possible D gene (5 bases). The V gene lost 6 bases and the J gene lost 0 bases, with 8 bases spanning the gap. CDR1 is SQVTM and CDR2 is ANQGSEA in the germline V gene. The CDR3 covers 13 residues. CDR3 residues: CSVGATTNEKLFF. In nucleotides, the CDR3 is TGCAGCGTCGGGGCCACAACTAATGAAAAACTGTTTTTT.